Below are 2 T cell receptor beta chains sequenced from a single sample in a study of identical twins. TCRdb re-derived calls from the 5' RACE reads in MiXCR, one entry per CDR3 protein. Among approximately 410,000 distinct CDR3 sequences listed, under 20% were seen once. Sequenced material: naive T cells sorted from blood. These receptors were obtained from a man aged 50 to 59 in good health.

The V call is TRBV10-3, the J call TRBJ1-3, with D possibly TRBD1 on 5 matching bases. The CDR3 runs 14 residues. Per germline, CDR1 ENHRY and CDR2 SYGVKD. V was shortened by 10 bases and J by 0 bases, with 13 bases between the two germline ends. The CDR3 is CATLGAHSGNTIYF. Here the CDR3 DNA reads TGTGCCACCCTAGGGGCCCACTCTGGAAACACCATATATTTT.

This clonotype has more than one count but fewer than ten. The V gene is TRBV4-3, the J gene TRBJ2-1, with 9 nucleotides matching TRBD2. CDR1 and CDR2 (germline): LGHNA, YSLEER. The trim removed 4 bases at V and 5 bases at J, leaving 12 bases unmatched. The CDR3 covers 17 residues. As DNA, the CDR3 is TGCGCCAGCAGCCCCGAACCGGGACTAGCTTGGGACAATGAGCAGTTCTTC. It specifies CASSPEPGLAWDNEQFF.